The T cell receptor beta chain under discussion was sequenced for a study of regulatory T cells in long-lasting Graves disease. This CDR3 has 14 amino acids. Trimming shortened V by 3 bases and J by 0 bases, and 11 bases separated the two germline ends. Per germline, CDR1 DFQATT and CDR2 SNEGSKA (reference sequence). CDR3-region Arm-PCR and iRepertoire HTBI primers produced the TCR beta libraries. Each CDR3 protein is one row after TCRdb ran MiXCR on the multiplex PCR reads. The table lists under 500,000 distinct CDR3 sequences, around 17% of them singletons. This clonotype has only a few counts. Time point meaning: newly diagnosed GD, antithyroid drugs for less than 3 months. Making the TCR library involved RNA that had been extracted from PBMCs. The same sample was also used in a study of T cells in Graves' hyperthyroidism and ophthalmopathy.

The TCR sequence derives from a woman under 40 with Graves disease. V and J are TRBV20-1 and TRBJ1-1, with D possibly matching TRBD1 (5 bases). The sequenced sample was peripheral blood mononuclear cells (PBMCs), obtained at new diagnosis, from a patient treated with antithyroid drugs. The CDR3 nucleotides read TGCAGTGCTAGCCCCGGACAAGTGAACACTGAAGCTTTCTTT. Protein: CSASPGQVNTEAFF.